This T cell receptor beta chain was identified in a study of regulatory T cells in long-lasting Graves disease. Findings and limits, study-wide: Newly diagnosed Graves' patients exceeded persistent ones in TCR diversity.

As concerns this clonotype: Its antigen is as yet unknown.

Time point: persistent/refractory GD, antithyroid drugs over 5 years with positive TRAb. There was RNA extracted from PBMCs, and the TCR library was made from it. CDR3 regions were amplified by Arm-PCR using iRepertoire HTBI primers to build TCR beta libraries. TCRdb independently ran MiXCR on the multiplex PCR reads; one entry per CDR3 protein. This sample has around 460,000 distinct CDR3 sequences, with roughly 23% found just once. V was clipped by 5 bases and J by 4 bases; unmatched bases: 7. The length of the CDR3 is 14 residues. Germline CDR1 reads LNHDA; CDR2 reads SQIVND (reference sequence). Sequenced material: peripheral blood mononuclear cells (PBMCs), taken when the disease was refractory, from a patient treated with antithyroid drugs. The chain recombines TRBV19 with TRBJ2-7, with 8 bases identical to TRBD1. This TCR came from a female donor with Graves disease. In DNA, the CDR3 is TGTGCCAGTAGTCTGACAGGGGTTTGGTACGAGCAGTACTTC. Encoded protein: CASSLTGVWYEQYF.